This TCR beta chain was observed in a study of T-cell memory formation after mild COVID-19. One entry per CDR3 protein, called by TCRdb with MiXCR from the 5' RACE reads. The sample consists of around 450,000 distinct CDR3 sequences, over 15% of them appearing once. This clonotype was recorded a few times. The clonotype originates from an adult woman who had mild COVID-19 (a few samples of this study predate the infection). Cell type and time point are not known. The sample was PBMCs or a T cell subset sorted from them (not recorded which).

CDR3 in amino acids: CASSFLIGTSGNNEQFF. Written as DNA, the CDR3 is TGTGCCAGCAGCTTTCTTATTGGGACTAGCGGGAACAATGAGCAGTTCTTC. The chain carries TRBV7-8 and TRBJ2-1; 13 nucleotides align to TRBD2. This CDR3 is built from 17 residues. CDR1 SGHVS and CDR2 FQNEAQ come from the germline V gene. J lost 5 bases, V lost 3 bases, and 7 bases had no gene match.